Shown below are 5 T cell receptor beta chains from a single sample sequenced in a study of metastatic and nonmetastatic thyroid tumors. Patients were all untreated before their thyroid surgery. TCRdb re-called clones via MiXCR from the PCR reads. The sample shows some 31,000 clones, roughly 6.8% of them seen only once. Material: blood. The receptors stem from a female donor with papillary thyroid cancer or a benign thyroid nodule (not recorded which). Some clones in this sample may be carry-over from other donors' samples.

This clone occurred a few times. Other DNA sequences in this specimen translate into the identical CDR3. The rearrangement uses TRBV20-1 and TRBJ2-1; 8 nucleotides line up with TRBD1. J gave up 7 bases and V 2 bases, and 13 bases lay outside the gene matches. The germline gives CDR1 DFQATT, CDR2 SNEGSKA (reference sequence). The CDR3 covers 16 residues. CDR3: CSARSTRTGLLNEQFF. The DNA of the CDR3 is TGCAGTGCTAGATCAACCAGGACAGGGCTGCTGAATGAGCAGTTCTTC.

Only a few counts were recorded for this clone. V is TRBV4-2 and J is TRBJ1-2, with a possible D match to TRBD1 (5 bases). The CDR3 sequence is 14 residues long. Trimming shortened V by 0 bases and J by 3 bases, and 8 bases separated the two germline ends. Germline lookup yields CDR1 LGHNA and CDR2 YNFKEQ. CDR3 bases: TGTGCCAGCAGCCAAGATAGGGGCGACTATGGCTACACCTTC. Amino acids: CASSQDRGDYGYTF.

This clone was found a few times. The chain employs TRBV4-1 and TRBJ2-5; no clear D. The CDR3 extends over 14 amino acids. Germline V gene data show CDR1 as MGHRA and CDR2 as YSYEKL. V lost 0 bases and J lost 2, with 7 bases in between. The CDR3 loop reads CASSQDSTQETQYF. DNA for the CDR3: TGCGCCAGCAGCCAAGATAGCACACAAGAGACCCAGTACTTC.

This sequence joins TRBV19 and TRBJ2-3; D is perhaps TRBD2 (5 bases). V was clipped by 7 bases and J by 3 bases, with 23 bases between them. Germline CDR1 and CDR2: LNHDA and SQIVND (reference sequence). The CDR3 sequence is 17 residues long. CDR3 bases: TGTGCCAGTAAGATGAGGTTAGCGTCGGCGAAAACAGATACGCAGTATTTT. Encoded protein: CASKMRLASAKTDTQYF.

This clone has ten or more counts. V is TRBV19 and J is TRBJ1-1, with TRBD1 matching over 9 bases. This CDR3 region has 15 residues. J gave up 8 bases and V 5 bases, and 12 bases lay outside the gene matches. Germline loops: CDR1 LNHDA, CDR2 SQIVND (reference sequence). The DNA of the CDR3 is TGTGCCAGTAGTGATTACCGGGACAGGGACCGAGAAGCTTTCTTT. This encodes CASSDYRDRDREAFF.